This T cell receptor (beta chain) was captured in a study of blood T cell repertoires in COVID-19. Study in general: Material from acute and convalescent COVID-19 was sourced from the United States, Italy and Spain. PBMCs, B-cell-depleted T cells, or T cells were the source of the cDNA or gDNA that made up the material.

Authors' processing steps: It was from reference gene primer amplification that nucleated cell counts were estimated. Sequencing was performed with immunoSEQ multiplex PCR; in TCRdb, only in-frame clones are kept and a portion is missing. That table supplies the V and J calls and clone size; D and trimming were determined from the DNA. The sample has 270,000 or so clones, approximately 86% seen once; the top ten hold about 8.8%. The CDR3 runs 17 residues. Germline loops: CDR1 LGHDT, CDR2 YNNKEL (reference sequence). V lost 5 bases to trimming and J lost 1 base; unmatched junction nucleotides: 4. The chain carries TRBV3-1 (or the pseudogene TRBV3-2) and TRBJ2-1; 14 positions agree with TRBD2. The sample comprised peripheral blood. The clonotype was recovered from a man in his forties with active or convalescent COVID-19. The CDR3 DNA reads TGTGCCAGCAGCTCAGGGACTAGCGGGAGATCCTACAATGAGCAGTTCTTC. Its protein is CASSSGTSGRSYNEQFF.